Listed below are T cell receptor beta chains from one sample, sequenced in a study of blood T cell repertoires in COVID-19. The table came from immunoSEQ multiplex PCR; TCRdb's copy has only in-frame clones and leaves some out. This sample carries roughly 150,000 clones, roughly 84% of them seen once, and the ten largest clones take around 6.9%. Sequencing was carried out using peripheral blood. All receptors come from an elderly man with COVID-19, enrolled during active disease. Each CDR3 is given with its conserved first and last residue. The D gene is left open where the match is weak. The size entry is marked missing in some rows and otherwise reads once, few, many or a size class.

clone_size	v_call	d_call	j_call	cdr3_nt	cdr3_aa
-	TRBV28	-	TRBJ2-7	TGTGCCAGCCTAGGGGCCTACGAGCAGTACTTC	CASLGAYEQYF
-	TRBV6-4	-	TRBJ2-1	TGTGCCAGCAGTGACGACCTGCGGAATGAGCAGTTCTTC	CASSDDLRNEQFF
-	TRBV6-1	TRBD1	TRBJ1-5	TGTGCCAGCAGTGCGCGCACAGGGGGCGCGAGCAATCAGCCCCAGCATTTT	CASSARTGGASNQPQHF
-	TRBV6-5	TRBD1	TRBJ2-5	TGTGCCAGCAGTTACTCACAGGGGGCGACCCAGTACTTC	CASSYSQGATQYF
-	TRBV11-2	-	TRBJ1-3	TGTGCCAGCAGCCTAAGGACAGCGTTACTCTCTGGAAACACCATATATTTT	CASSLRTALLSGNTIYF
-	TRBV3-1/TRBV3-2	-	TRBJ2-3	TGTGCCAGCAGCCAAAGGGAGAGGACAGATACGCAGTATTTT	CASSQRERTDTQYF
-	TRBV18	TRBD1	TRBJ1-3	TGTGCCAGCTCACGACAGGGTGCGGTAAACACCATATATTTT	CASSRQGAVNTIYF
once	TRBV5-1	TRBD1	TRBJ2-5	TGCGCCAGCAGCACCGGGACAGGGAGAGGGGAGACCCAGTACTTC	CASSTGTGRGETQYF
few	TRBV19	TRBD1	TRBJ2-1	TGTGCCAGTACCCGTGGGACAGGGAATGAGCAGTTCTTC	CASTRGTGNEQFF
-	TRBV5-1	TRBD2	TRBJ2-1	TGCGCCAGCAGCCCTTTGGCGGGGGGCTACAGTGAGCAGTTCTTC	CASSPLAGGYSEQFF
-	TRBV9	-	TRBJ1-3	TGTGCCAGCGCCGGGGGGGTTTCAGGAAACACCATATATTTT	CASAGGVSGNTIYF
-	TRBV18	-	TRBJ1-4	TGTGCCAGCTCATCGTTACAGGCAACAACTAATGAAAAACTGTTTTTT	CASSSLQATTNEKLFF
once	TRBV7-9	-	TRBJ1-2	TGTGCCAGCAGCGCAACGCAGGGGAGTGGGTATGGCTACACCTTC	CASSATQGSGYGYTF
-	TRBV18	-	TRBJ1-2	TGTGCCAGCTCACCGTTTCGGGCCCCGGAGGGGGGCTACACCTTC	CASSPFRAPEGGYTF
-	TRBV5-1	TRBD1	TRBJ2-3	TGCGCCAGCAGCACAGGGGGCGTAGGTACAGATACGCAGTATTTT	CASSTGGVGTDTQYF
-	TRBV19	TRBD1	TRBJ1-2	TGTGCCAGTAGTGCACAGGGGAACTATGGCTACACCTTC	CASSAQGNYGYTF
many	TRBV2	-	TRBJ1-5	TGTGCCAGCAGTGAAGAAGGGGATCAGCCCCAGCATTTT	CASSEEGDQPQHF
-	TRBV7-3	-	TRBJ2-6	TGTGCCAGCAGCCCTCGACCAGGGGGGTCGGGGGCCAACGTCCTGACTTTC	CASSPRPGGSGANVLTF
-	TRBV6-2/TRBV6-3	TRBD1	TRBJ1-1	TGTGCCAGCAGTTACCCCCCGGCGACAGGGTTTGCTTTCTTT	CASSYPPATGFAFF
-	TRBV6-5	-	TRBJ1-1	TGTGCCAGCAGCGACTCGGGACAACCAAGGACTGAAGCTTTCTTT	CASSDSGQPRTEAFF
-	TRBV15	-	TRBJ1-2	TGTGCCACCAGCAGAGATGTCGGGCAACGGGGCTATGGCTACACCTTC	CATSRDVGQRGYGYTF
-	TRBV2	TRBD2	TRBJ2-5	TGTGCCAGCAGTGAGGTAGCGGGGGACCTCCAAGAGACCCAGTACTTC	CASSEVAGDLQETQYF
-	TRBV4-3	TRBD2	TRBJ2-7	TGCGCCAGCAGCCAAGATATAGCGGGGGGGCTCTACGAGCAGTACTTC	CASSQDIAGGLYEQYF
-	TRBV3-1/TRBV3-2	TRBD1	TRBJ1-2	TGTGCCAGCAATTTACAGGGGGCGCATGGCTACACCTTC	CASNLQGAHGYTF
-	TRBV6-5	-	TRBJ1-1	TGTGCCAGCAGTTACCAGGATTTTACTGAAGCTTTCTTT	CASSYQDFTEAFF
-	TRBV18	-	TRBJ2-5	TGTGCCAGCTCCACAGACCAGTCCGGGACCCAGTACTTC	CASSTDQSGTQYF
-	TRBV5-1	-	TRBJ1-1	TGCGCCAGCAGCGCGGACCCAGGGCCCACTGAAGCTTTCTTT	CASSADPGPTEAFF
-	TRBV28	-	TRBJ1-4	TGTGCCAGCAGTCTACAGGGTTCGACTAATGAAAAACTGTTTTTT	CASSLQGSTNEKLFF